Below are 2 T cell receptor beta chains sequenced from a single sample in a study of cytomegalovirus exposure and HLA in healthy donors. PCR involved 60 Vbeta and 13 Jbeta primers. Libraries were prepared by immunoSEQ multiplex PCR; TCRdb keeps only in-frame clonotypes and omits some of them. The sample has 150,000 to 160,000 clones, 80% seen once. Sequenced: PBMCs. These receptors originate from a woman aged 40 to 55 in good health and CMV-seropositive.

This clone was detected once. V and J are TRBV30 and TRBJ2-3, with TRBD2 matching over 14 bases. Germline V gives CDR1 GTSNPN, CDR2 SVGIG (reference sequence). CDR3 length: 14 amino acids. After removal of 6 bases from V and 4 bases from J, the junction contained 3 bases not matched to a gene. As DNA, the CDR3 is TGTGCCTGTGGACTAGCGGGAGGTTCAGATACGCAGTATTTT. Its protein product is CACGLAGGSDTQYF.

The chain joins TRBV5-1 to TRBJ2-3, with D possibly being TRBD1 (5 bases). CDR3 length: 14 residues. The germline V gene has CDR1 SGHRS and CDR2 YFSETQ. V lost 4 bases, J lost 0 bases, and 9 bases lay in between. CDR3 coding DNA: TGCGCCAGCAGCCAGGGTTCCAGCACAGATACGCAGTATTTT. As protein: CASSQGSSTDTQYF.